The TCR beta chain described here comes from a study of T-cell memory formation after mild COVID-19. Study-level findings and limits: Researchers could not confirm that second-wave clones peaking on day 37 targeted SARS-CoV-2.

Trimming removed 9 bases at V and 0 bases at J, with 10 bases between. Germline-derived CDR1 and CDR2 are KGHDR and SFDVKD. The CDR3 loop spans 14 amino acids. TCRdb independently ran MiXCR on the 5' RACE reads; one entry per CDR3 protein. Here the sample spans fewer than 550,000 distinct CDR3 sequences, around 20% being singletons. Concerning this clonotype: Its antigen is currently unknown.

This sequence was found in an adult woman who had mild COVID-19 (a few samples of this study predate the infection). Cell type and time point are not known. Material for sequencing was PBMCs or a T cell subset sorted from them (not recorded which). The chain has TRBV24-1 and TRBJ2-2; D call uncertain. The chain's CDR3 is CATGPAPNTGELFF. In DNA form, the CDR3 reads TGTGCCACCGGCCCCGCCCCGAACACCGGGGAGCTGTTTTTT.